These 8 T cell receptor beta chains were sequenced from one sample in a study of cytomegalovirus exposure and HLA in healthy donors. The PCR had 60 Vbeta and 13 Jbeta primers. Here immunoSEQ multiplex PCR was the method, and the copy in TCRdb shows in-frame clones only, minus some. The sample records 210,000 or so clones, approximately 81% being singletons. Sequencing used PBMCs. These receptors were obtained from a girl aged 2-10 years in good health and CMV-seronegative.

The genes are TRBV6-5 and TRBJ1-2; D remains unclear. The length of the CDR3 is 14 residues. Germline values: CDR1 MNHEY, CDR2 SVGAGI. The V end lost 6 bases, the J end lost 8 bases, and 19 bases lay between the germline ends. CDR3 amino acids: CASRQTWAGGGYTF. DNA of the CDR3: TGTGCCAGCAGGCAGACCTGGGCAGGAGGGGGCTACACCTTC.

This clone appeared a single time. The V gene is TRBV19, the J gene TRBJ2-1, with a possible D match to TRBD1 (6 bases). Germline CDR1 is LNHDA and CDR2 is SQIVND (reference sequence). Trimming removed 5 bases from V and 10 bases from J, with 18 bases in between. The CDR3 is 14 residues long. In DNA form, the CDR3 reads TGTGCCAGTAGTTCCTGGACGACAGGCGGGGAGCAGTTCTTC. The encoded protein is CASSSWTTGGEQFF.

CDR3 loop: CASGLVTWTSGTYEQYF. CDR3 nucleotide sequence: TGTGCTAGTGGTTTGGTAACTTGGACTAGCGGCACCTACGAGCAGTACTTC. The rearrangement links TRBV12-5 to TRBJ2-5; 10 nucleotides align to TRBD2. With the DNA end fitting TRBJ2-7 better, the J assignment may be wrong. Germline lookup yields CDR1 LGHNT and CDR2 FRNRAP. The CDR3 has 17 amino acids.

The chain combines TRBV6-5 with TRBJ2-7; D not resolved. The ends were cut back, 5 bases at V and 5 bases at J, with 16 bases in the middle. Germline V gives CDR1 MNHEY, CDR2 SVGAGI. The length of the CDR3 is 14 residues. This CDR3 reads CASSHPSERNEQYF. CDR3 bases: TGTGCCAGCAGTCACCCGAGCGAGAGGAACGAGCAGTACTTC.

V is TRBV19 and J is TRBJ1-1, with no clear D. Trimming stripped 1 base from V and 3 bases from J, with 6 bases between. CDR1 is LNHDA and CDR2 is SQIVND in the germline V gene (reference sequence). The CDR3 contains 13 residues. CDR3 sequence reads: CASSIGGYTEAFF. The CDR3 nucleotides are TGTGCCAGTAGTATAGGAGGGTACACTGAAGCTTTCTTT. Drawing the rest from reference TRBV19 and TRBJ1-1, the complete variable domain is DGGITQSPKYLFRKEGQNVTLSCEQNLNHDAMYWYRQDPGQGLRLIYYSQIVNDFQKGDIAEGYSVSREKKESFPLTVTSAQKNPTAFYLCASSIGGYTEAFFGQGTRLTVV.

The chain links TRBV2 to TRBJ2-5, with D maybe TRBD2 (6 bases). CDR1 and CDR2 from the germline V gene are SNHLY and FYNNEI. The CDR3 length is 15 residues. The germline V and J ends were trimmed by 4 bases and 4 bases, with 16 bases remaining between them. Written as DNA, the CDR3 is TGTGCCAGCAGTGGGCCTAGCGTGTTTATAGAGACCCAGTACTTC. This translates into CASSGPSVFIETQYF.

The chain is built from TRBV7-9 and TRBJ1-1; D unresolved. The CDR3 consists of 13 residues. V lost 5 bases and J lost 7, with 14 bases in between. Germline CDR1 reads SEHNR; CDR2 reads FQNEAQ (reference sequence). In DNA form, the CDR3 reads TGTGCCAGCAGCCCTGGTACGGGAAATGAAGCTTTCTTT. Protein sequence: CASSPGTGNEAFF.

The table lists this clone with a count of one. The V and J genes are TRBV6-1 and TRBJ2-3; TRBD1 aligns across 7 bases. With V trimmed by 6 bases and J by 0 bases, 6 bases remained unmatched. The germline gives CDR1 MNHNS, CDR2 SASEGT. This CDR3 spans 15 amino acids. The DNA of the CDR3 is TGTGCCAGCAGCCTCCGGGACAGTAGCACAGATACGCAGTATTTT. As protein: CASSLRDSSTDTQYF.